Listed below are T cell receptor beta chains from one sample, sequenced in a study of blood T cell repertoires in COVID-19. Assay used: immunoSEQ multiplex PCR; TCRdb lists only in-frame clones, some missing. The data show some 240,000 clones, around 88% seen once. Sequencing used PBMCs or T cells enriched from blood (not recorded which). These receptors all come from a woman in her thirties or forties with acute COVID-19. The CDR3 runs from the conserved cysteine through the conserved F or W. The D gene is left open where the match is weak. Not all rows give a size; the values are once, few, many and, for expanded clones, a class.

CDR3aa,CDR3nt,d_gene,abundance,j_gene,v_gene
CAWSPSGSSPDTQYF,TGTGCCTGGAGCCCTAGCGGGAGTTCCCCAGATACGCAGTATTTT,TRBD2,once,TRBJ2-3,TRBV30
CATSAPGGGANVLTF,TGTGCCACCTCTGCGCCGGGGGGTGGGGCCAACGTCCTGACTTTC,TRBD2,once,TRBJ2-6,TRBV24-1
CASSLAPGQETQYF,TGCGCCAGCAGCTTGGCGCCAGGCCAAGAGACCCAGTACTTC,-,once,TRBJ2-5,TRBV5-1
CASRSTTGMTEAFF,TGCGCCAGCAGATCAACGACAGGGATGACTGAAGCTTTCTTT,TRBD1,-,TRBJ1-1,TRBV5-1
CASSQDGAGHNEQFF,TGTGCCAGCAGCCAAGATGGAGCGGGACACAATGAGCAGTTCTTC,TRBD2,-,TRBJ2-1,TRBV3-1/TRBV3-2
CASSFQQGANTEAFF,TGTGCCAGCAGCTTTCAACAGGGGGCGAATACTGAAGCTTTCTTT,TRBD1,-,TRBJ1-1,TRBV11-3
CASSIGGVYGYTF,TGTGCCAGCAGCATCGGAGGGGTCTATGGCTACACCTTC,-,-,TRBJ1-2,TRBV7-2
CASSSRAGEGETQYF,TGTGCCAGCAGCTCACGAGCGGGGGAAGGGGAGACCCAGTACTTC,TRBD2,-,TRBJ2-5,TRBV5-4
CASSLRVAPTDTQYF,TGCGCCAGCAGCTTGAGAGTAGCCCCCACAGATACGCAGTATTTT,-,-,TRBJ2-3,TRBV5-1
CASSQDYRATGELFF,TGTGCCAGCAGCCAAGATTACAGGGCCACCGGGGAGCTGTTTTTT,-,-,TRBJ2-2,TRBV14
CASSLGAYSYNEQFF,TGCGCCAGCAGCTTGGGAGCGTACTCCTACAATGAGCAGTTCTTC,-,-,TRBJ2-1,TRBV5-1
CASSLAGYTEAFF,TGTGCCAGCAGCTTGGCGGGCTACACTGAAGCTTTCTTT,-,-,TRBJ1-1,TRBV11-2
CATSPDRDRGNNEQFF,TGTGCCACCAGTCCTGACCGGGACAGGGGTAACAATGAGCAGTTCTTC,TRBD1,few,TRBJ2-1,TRBV24-1
CASSYSRTSGGNEQFF,TGTGCCAGCAGTTACTCGAGGACTAGCGGGGGCAATGAGCAGTTCTTC,TRBD2,-,TRBJ2-1,TRBV6-2/TRBV6-3
CATSRGDRSLGETQYF,TGTGCCACCAGCAGAGGGGACAGGAGCCTCGGTGAGACCCAGTACTTC,TRBD1,-,TRBJ2-5,TRBV15
CASSGTESYEQYF,TGTGCCAGCAGCGGGACAGAGTCCTACGAGCAGTACTTC,TRBD1,once,TRBJ2-7,TRBV5-6
CASSQALGTAGTIYF,TGCGCCAGCAGCCAAGCCCTAGGGACTGCGGGCACCATATATTTT,-,-,TRBJ1-3,TRBV4-1
CASSPGQSLGETQYF,TGTGCCAGCAGTCCGGGACAATCCCTGGGGGAGACCCAGTACTTC,-,-,TRBJ2-5,TRBV6-5
CASSRGLAENEQFF,TGTGCCAGCAGCCGCGGGTTAGCGGAGAATGAGCAGTTCTTC,-,-,TRBJ2-1,TRBV7-3
CASSLGQGNYGYTF,TGTGCCAGCAGCCTAGGACAGGGCAACTATGGCTACACCTTC,TRBD1,-,TRBJ1-2,TRBV28
CASSSRTKIVPGELFF,TGCGCCAGCAGCAGCCGGACAAAGATTGTCCCCGGGGAGCTGTTTTTT,-,-,TRBJ2-2,TRBV5-1
CAWSVQETQYF,TGTGCCTGGAGTGTACAGGAGACCCAGTACTTC,-,-,TRBJ2-5,TRBV30
CASSQQGFAGELFF,TGTGCCAGCTCACAGCAGGGTTTTGCCGGGGAGCTGTTTTTT,-,-,TRBJ2-2,TRBV18
CATSGYRGGGGEQYF,TGTGCCACCAGCGGATACCGGGGAGGGGGTGGCGAGCAGTACTTC,-,-,TRBJ2-7,TRBV15
CASRPAGWLIYEQYF,TGTGCCAGCAGACCCGCGGGGTGGCTGATCTACGAGCAGTACTTC,-,-,TRBJ2-7,TRBV28
CASTQARAYGYTF,TGTGCCAGCACCCAAGCCAGGGCCTATGGCTACACCTTC,-,-,TRBJ1-2,TRBV6-5
CASSLGLVAGGTDTQYF,TGTGCCAGCAGCTTAGGGTTGGTGGCGGGCGGCACAGATACGCAGTATTTT,-,-,TRBJ2-3,TRBV11-3
CASSQDRGRASYNEQFF,TGTGCCAGCAGCCAAGATCGCGGGAGGGCCTCCTACAATGAGCAGTTCTTC,TRBD2,-,TRBJ2-1,TRBV3-1/TRBV3-2
CASSRGASGRDSEQFF,TGTGCCAGCAGCCGAGGAGCTAGCGGGAGGGACTCTGAGCAGTTCTTC,TRBD2,-,TRBJ2-1,TRBV7-9
CASSLEAGRGNEQFF,TGTGCCAGCAGCTTGGAAGCCGGGAGGGGAAATGAGCAGTTCTTC,TRBD2,-,TRBJ2-1,TRBV5-4
CASSGTGRGDQPQHF,TGTGCCAGCAGCGGGACTGGCAGGGGGGACCAGCCCCAGCATTTT,TRBD1,few,TRBJ1-5,TRBV6-5
CAWSPTGDTEAFF,TGTGCCTGGAGTCCGACAGGGGACACTGAAGCTTTCTTT,TRBD1,-,TRBJ1-1,TRBV30
CASSLQTSGRRTGELFF,TGCGCCAGCAGCTTGCAGACTAGCGGGAGGAGGACCGGGGAGCTGTTTTTT,TRBD2,-,TRBJ2-2,TRBV5-1
CASSPPGAYNSPLHF,TGTGCCAGCAGCCCTCCGGGTGCCTATAATTCACCCCTCCACTTT,-,few,TRBJ1-6,TRBV9
CASSQKGGWGTDTQYF,TGTGCCAGCAGCCAGAAAGGGGGATGGGGCACAGATACGCAGTATTTT,-,-,TRBJ2-3,TRBV3-1/TRBV3-2
CASSQGLAYEQYF,TGCGCCAGCAGCCAGGGACTAGCCTACGAGCAGTACTTC,TRBD2,-,TRBJ2-7,TRBV4-1
CATSDSLGPDTQYF,TGTGCCACCAGTGATAGTCTAGGCCCAGATACGCAGTATTTT,-,-,TRBJ2-3,TRBV24-1
CASSAGATRVDTEAFF,TGTGCCAGCAGTGCGGGGGCGACCCGGGTGGACACTGAAGCTTTCTTT,-,-,TRBJ1-1,TRBV27
CTSSQENPRTSGRALPHEQYF,TGCACCAGCAGCCAAGAAAATCCCAGGACTAGCGGGAGGGCCCTCCCCCACGAGCAGTACTTC,-,-,TRBJ2-7,TRBV1
CASSLTSYNEQFF,TGTGCCAGCAGCCTCACATCCTACAATGAGCAGTTCTTC,-,-,TRBJ2-1,TRBV13
CASSANSGRTYNEQFF,TGTGCCAGCAGCGCCAATAGCGGGAGAACCTACAATGAGCAGTTCTTC,TRBD2,-,TRBJ2-1,TRBV2